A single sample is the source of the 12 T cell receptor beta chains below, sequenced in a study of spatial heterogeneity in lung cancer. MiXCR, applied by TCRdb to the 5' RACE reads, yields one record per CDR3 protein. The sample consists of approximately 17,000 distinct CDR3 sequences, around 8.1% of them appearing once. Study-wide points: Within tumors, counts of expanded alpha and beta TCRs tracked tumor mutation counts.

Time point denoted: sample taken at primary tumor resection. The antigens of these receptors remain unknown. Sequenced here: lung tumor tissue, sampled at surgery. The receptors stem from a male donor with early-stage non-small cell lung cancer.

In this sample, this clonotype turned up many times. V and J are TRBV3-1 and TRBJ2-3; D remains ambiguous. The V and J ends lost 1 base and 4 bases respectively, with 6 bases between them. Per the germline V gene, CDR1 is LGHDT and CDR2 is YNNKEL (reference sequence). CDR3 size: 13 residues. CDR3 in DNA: TGTGCCAGCAGCCAAGTCGTGGCAGATACGCAGTATTTT. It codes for CASSQVVADTQYF.

The CDR3 nucleotides are TGTGCCACCAGCAGAGATCGAACAGGGCTGGAGACCCAGTACTTC. This encodes CATSRDRTGLETQYF. This chain connects TRBV15 to TRBJ2-5; a weak D match, TRBD1 (6 bases). CDR1 LNHNV and CDR2 YYDKDF come from the germline V gene (reference sequence). The CDR3 is 15 amino acids. V gave up 0 bases and J gave up 5 bases, with 13 bases separating them.

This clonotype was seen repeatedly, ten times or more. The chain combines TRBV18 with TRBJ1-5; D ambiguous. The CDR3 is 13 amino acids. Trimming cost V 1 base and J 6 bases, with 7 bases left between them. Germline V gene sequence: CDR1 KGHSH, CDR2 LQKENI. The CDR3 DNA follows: TGTGCCAGCTCACCACGGGGTTCTCAGCCCCAGCATTTT. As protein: CASSPRGSQPQHF.

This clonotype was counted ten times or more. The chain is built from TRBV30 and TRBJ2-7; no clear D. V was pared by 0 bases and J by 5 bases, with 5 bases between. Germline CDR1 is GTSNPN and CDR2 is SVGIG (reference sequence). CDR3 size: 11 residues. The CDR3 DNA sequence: TGTGCCTGGAGTGTAGGAAACGAGCAGTACTTC. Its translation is CAWSVGNEQYF.

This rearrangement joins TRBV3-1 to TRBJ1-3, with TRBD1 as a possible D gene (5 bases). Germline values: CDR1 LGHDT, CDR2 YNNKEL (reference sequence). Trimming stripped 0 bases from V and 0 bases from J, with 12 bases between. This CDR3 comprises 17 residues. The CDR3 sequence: CASSQDYQGYSGNTIYF. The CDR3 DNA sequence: TGTGCCAGCAGCCAAGATTATCAGGGCTACTCTGGAAACACCATATATTTT. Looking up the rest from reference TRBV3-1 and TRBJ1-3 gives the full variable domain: DTAVSQTPKYLVTQMGNDKSIKCEQNLGHDTMYWYKQDSKKFLKIMFSYNNKELIINETVPNRFSPKSPDKAHLNLHINSLELGDSAVYFCASSQDYQGYSGNTIYFGEGSWLTVV.

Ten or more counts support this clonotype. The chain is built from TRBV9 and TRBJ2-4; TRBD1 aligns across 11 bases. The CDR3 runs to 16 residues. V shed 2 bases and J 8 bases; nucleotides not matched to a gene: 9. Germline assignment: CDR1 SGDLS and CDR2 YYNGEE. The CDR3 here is CASSVSPGTGGDIQYF. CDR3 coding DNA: TGTGCCAGCAGCGTCTCCCCCGGGACAGGGGGGGACATTCAGTACTTC.

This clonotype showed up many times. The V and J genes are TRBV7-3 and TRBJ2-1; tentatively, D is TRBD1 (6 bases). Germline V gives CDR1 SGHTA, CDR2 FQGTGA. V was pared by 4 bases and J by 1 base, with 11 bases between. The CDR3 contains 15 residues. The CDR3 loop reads CASSSTGQSYNEQFF. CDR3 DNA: TGTGCCAGCAGCTCCACAGGGCAATCCTACAATGAGCAGTTCTTC.

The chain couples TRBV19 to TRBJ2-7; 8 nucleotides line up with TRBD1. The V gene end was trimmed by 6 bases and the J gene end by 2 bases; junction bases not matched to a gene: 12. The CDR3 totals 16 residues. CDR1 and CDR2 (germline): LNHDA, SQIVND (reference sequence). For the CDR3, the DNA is TGTGCCAGTAGGGAGACAGGGGCCACCAAACCCTACGAGCAGTACTTC. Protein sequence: CASRETGATKPYEQYF.

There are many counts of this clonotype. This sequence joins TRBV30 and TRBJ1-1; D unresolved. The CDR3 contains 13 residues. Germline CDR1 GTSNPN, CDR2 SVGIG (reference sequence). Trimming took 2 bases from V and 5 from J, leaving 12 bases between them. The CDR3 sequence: CAWSWAAGTEAFF. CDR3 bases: TGTGCCTGGAGTTGGGCCGCCGGGACTGAAGCTTTCTTT. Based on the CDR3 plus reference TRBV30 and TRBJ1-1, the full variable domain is SQTIHQWPATLVQPVGSPLSLECTVEGTSNPNLYWYRQAAGRGLQLLFYSVGIGQISSEVPQNLSASRPQDRQFILSSKKLLLSDSGFYLCAWSWAAGTEAFFGQGTRLTVV.

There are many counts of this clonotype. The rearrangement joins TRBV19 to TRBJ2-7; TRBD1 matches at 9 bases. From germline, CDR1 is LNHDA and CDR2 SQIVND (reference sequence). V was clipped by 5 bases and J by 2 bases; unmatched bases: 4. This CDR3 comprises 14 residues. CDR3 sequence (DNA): TGTGCCAGTAGTCCCGGGACAGGGACCTACGAGCAGTACTTC. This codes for CASSPGTGTYEQYF.

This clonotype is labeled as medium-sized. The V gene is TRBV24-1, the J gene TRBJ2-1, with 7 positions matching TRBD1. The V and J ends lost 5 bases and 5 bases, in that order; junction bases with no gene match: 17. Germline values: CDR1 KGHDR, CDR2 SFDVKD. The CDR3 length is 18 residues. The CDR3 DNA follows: TGTGCCACCAGTGTGAGGGGGCAGGGTTTGAGATTTGACAATGAGCAGTTCTTC. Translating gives CATSVRGQGLRFDNEQFF.

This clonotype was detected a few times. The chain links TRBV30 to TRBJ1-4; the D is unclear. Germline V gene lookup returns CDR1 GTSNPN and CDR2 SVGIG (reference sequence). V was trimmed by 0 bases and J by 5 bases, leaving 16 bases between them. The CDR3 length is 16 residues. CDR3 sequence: CAWSVHRDTINEKLFF. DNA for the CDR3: TGTGCCTGGAGTGTACACCGGGATACGATCAATGAAAAACTGTTTTTT.